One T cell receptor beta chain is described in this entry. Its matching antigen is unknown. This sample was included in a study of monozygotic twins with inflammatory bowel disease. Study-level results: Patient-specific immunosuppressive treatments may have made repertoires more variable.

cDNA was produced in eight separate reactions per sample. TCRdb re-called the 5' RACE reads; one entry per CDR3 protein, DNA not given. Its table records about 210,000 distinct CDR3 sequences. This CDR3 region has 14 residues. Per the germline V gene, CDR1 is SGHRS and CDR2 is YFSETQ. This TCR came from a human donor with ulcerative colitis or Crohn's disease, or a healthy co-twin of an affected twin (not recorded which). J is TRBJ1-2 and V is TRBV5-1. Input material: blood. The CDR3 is CASSVGVPNYGYTF.